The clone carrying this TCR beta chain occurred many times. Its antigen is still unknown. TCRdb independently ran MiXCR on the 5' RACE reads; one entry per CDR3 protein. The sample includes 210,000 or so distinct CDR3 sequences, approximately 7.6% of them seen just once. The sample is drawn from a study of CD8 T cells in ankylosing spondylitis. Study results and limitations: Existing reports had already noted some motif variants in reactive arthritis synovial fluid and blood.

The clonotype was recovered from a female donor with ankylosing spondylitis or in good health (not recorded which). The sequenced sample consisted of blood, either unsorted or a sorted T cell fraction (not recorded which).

Here the CDR3 reads CSVSRTVSLAKNIQYF. CDR3 bases: TGCAGCGTTTCTCGAACTGTATCTCTAGCCAAAAACATTCAGTACTTC. This sequence joins TRBV29-1 and TRBJ2-4, with unresolved D. V was clipped by 5 bases and J by 0 bases, with 17 bases between them. The CDR3 loop spans 16 amino acids. In germline, CDR1 is SQVTM, CDR2 ANQGSEA.